This entry features one T cell receptor beta chain sequence. Its antigen is still unknown. No base quality information exists; no much larger clone differs at one position. Library prep was done by 5' RACE. Sequencing was performed on an Illumina HiSeq 2500. The second PCR ran for about 7 to 11 cycles and used a J-beta primer mix along with a sample-barcoded 5' primer. Each TCR beta cDNA molecule received a unique molecular identifier from a template-switch 5' adaptor carrying 12 random nucleotides. Each sample yielded at least 2.5 million CDR3-containing paired-end reads. All of the RNA was converted into first-strand cDNA using the Mint cDNA synthesis kit, with a TRBC-specific oligonucleotide serving as the primer. All cDNA was treated with uracil-DNA glycosylase and then went through a first 18-cycle PCR with the universal primers M1SS and BC2_uni_R. As for the authors' bioinformatics: Normalization of each sample was performed by random selection of 1 million high-quality reads, each carrying a distinct molecular identifier. Instead of being binned into consensus sequences, reads that shared molecular identifiers were thrown out. MiTCR, set to a Q25 quality threshold and the strictest error-elimination algorithm, was used for CDR3 identification, clonotype clustering and error correction. A nonparametric unseen species model with Euler transformation was used to estimate lower-bound total TCR beta diversity. TCRdb ran its own pipeline on the public reads, namely fastp trimming at Q25 and MiXCR clone calling, and kept in-frame beta chains. Each entry is one CDR3 protein sequence, shown with its most common DNA and genes. Clone size and V and J calls follow TCRdb, not the original study. The sample includes some 550,000 distinct CDR3 sequences, with around half observed a single time. The top ten clonotypes cover roughly 25% of the sample.

The junction carries 10 bases between V and J, which are trimmed by 4 bases and 9 bases respectively. Per the germline V gene (reference sequence), DFQATT is the CDR1 and SNEGSKA is the CDR2. The CDR3 goes from the cysteine to the phenylalanine over 11 residues. The kept DNA is CDR3 alone, 33 bases in frame from the first base. This sample stems from a study of blood T cells in healthy people across ages (dated by TCRdb to 2014 to 2015). For context, the study as a whole: Template switching captured roughly one uniquely barcoded TCR beta cDNA molecule per two T cells in model experiments. Using deep sequencing normalized with unique cDNA molecular identifiers, the study measured how TCR beta repertoire diversity changes with age. The donors were split into four age groups: young (average roughly 15 years), middle-aged (around 37), aged (roughly 65) and long-lived (about 74). To avoid experimental bias, donors of different ages were randomly spread across the sequencing lanes. Two additional independent replicas of 1 million unique cDNA reads from the same blood draw were analyzed for two donors (one aged 18 to 30 and one aged 80 or older).

The investigation overall reported the following: Because profiling used bulk unsorted PBMCs, naive and antigen-experienced compartments could not be compared conclusively. Donor CMV infection status was unknown, potentially confounding age-related changes in expanded clonotypes. Compared with the aged group, the long-lived group had more naive CD4+ T cells, fewer expanded clones and increased TCR diversity, suggesting age selection. Estimates of total diversity from one million sequenced T cells were regarded as lower bounds and underestimates. A strong correlation was found between observed TCR beta diversity and the percentage of naive T cells measured by flow cytometry. As age increased, observed TCR beta diversity per million T cells dropped in a roughly linear way, and a significant reduction was already evident by age 40.

Systemically healthy Caucasian individuals from Russia, 35 to 40 in total and aged about 6 to 95 years, were included as donors. Each donor gave around 9 milliliters of peripheral blood, collected into EDTA-treated Vacutainer tubes. Ficoll-Paque density-gradient centrifugation was used to isolate PBMCs, with at least 6 million per sample. Total RNA, at least 5 micrograms per sample, was extracted from PBMCs with Trizol reagent. The percentages of naive CD45RAhigh/CD27high T cells were determined by flow cytometry on a PBMC aliquot from every donor. The V gene is TRBV20-1 and the J gene is TRBJ2-1; the D gene is possibly TRBD1 or TRBD2, each agreeing over 5 bases. This TCR came from a man aged 80 or over in good health. The sample taken for sequencing was blood. CDR3 protein: CSAITGTEQFF. The nucleotides are TGCAGTGCTATAACCGGGACTGAGCAGTTCTTC.